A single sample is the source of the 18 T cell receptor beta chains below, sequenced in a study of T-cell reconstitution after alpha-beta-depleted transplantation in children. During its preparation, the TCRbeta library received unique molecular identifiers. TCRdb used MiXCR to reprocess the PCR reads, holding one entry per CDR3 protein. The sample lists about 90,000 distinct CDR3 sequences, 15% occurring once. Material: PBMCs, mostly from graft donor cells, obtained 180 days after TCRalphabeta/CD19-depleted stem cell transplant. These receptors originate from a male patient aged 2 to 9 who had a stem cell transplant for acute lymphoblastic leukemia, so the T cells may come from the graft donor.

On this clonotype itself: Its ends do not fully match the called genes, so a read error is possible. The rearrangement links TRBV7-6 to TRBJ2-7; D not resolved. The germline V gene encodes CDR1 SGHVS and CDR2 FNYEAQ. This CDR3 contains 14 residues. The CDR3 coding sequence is TGTGCCAGCAGCTTAGTTTCCAGCTCCTACGAGCAGTCCTTC. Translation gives CASSLVSSSYEQSF.

The CDR3 coding sequence is TGCGCCAGCAGTCAATGGGCCCCGGGACAGGGCCCTTGCGAGCAGTACTTC. This gives the protein CASSQWAPGQGPCEQYF. The chain has TRBV23-1 and TRBJ2-7; TRBD1 matches 9 bases. TRBV23-1 is an ORF for which the function is uncertain. The CDR3 runs to 17 residues. The J segment lost 6 bases and the V segment lost 1 base, leaving 13 bases of the junction unmatched.

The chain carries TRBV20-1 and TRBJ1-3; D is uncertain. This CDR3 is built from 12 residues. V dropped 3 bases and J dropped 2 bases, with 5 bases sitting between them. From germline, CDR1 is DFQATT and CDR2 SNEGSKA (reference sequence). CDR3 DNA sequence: TGCAGTGCTAGGGTGACTGGAAACACCATATATTTT. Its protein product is CSARVTGNTIYF.

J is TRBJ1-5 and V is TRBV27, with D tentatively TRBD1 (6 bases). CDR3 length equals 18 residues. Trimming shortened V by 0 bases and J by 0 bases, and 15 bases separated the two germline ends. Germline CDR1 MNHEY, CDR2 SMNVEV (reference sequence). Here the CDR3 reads CASSLSGRGIYSNQPQHF. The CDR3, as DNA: TGTGCCAGCAGTTTATCAGGCAGGGGAATATATAGCAATCAGCCCCAGCATTTT.

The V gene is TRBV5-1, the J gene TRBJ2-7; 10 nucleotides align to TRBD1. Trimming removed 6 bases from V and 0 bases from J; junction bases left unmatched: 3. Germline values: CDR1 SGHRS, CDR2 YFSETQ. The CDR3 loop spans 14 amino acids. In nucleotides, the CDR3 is TGCGCCAGCAACGACAGGGGGCTCTCCTACGAGCAGTACTTC. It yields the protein CASNDRGLSYEQYF.

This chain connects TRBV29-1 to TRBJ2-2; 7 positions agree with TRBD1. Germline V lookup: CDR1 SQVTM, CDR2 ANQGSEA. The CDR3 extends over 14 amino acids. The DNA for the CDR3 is TGCAGTGCTAGACAGGGATTGAACACCGGGGAGCTGTTTTTT. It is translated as CSARQGLNTGELFF.

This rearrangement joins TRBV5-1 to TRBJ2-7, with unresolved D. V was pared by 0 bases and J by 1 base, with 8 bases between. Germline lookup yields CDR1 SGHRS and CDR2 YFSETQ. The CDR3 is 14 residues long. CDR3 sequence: CASSLEEISYEQYF. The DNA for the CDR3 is TGCGCCAGCAGCTTGGAGGAAATTTCCTACGAGCAGTACTTC.

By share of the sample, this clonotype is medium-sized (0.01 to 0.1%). The CDR3 loop reads CASSLARQETQYF. Here the CDR3 DNA reads TGTGCCAGCAGCTTAGCACGACAAGAGACCCAGTACTTC. The chain recombines TRBV7-2 with TRBJ2-5; D is unclear. Germline CDR1 reads SGHTA; CDR2 reads FQGNSA. The CDR3 is made up of 13 amino acids. V lost 0 bases and J lost 2, with 4 bases in between. The whole variable domain, filled in from reference TRBV7-2 and TRBJ2-5, reads GAGVSQSPSNKVTEKGKDVELRCDPISGHTALYWYRQSLGQGLEFLIYFQGNSAPDKSGLPSDRFSAERTGGSVSTLTIQRTQQEDSAVYLCASSLARQETQYFGPGTRLLVL.

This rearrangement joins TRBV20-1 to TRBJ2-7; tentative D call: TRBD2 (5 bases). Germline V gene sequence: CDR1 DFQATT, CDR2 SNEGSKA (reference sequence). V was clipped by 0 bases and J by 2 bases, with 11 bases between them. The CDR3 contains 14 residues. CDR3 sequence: CSARDQREPYEQYF. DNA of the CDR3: TGCAGTGCTAGAGATCAGAGGGAACCCTACGAGCAGTACTTC.

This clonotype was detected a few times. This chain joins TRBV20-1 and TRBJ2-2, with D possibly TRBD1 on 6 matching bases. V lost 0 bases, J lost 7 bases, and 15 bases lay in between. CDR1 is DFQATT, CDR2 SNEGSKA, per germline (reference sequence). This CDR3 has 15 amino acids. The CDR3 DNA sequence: TGCAGTGCTAGAGATTTGAGCAGGGGTGACGGGGAGCTGTTTTTT. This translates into CSARDLSRGDGELFF.

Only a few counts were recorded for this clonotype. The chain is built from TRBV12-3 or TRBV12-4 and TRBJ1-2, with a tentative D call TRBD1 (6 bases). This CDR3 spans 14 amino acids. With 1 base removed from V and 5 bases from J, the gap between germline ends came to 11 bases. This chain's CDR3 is CASSLDGQGYGYTF. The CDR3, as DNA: TGTGCCAGCAGTTTAGATGGGCAGGGGTATGGCTACACCTTC.

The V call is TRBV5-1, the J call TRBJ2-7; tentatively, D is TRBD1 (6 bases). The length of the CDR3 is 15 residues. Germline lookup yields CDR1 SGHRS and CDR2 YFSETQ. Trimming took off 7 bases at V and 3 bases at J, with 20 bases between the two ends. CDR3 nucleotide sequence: TGCGCCAGCGGCCTGAGGGGGAGCAGGGACTACGAGCAGTACTTC. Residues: CASGLRGSRDYEQYF.

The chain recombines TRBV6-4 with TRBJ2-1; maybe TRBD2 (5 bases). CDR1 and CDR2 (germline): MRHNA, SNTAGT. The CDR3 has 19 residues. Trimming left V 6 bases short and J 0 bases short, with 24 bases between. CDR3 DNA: TGTGCCAGCAGCTGCCTCCGAAGCGGAAAAGGTAGCTCCTACAATGAGCAGTTCTTC. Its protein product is CASSCLRSGKGSSYNEQFF.

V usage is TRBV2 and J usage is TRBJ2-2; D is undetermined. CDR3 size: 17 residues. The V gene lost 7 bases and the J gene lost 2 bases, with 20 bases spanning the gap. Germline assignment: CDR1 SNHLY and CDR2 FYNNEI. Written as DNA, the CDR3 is TGTGCCAGCACGACTCACGGCAAACCAACTAACACCGGGGAGCTGTTTTTT. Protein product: CASTTHGKPTNTGELFF.

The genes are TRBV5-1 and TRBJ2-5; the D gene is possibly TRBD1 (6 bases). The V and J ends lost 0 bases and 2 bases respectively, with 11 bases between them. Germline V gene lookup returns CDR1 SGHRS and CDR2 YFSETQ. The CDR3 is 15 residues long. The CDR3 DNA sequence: TGCGCCAGCAGCTTGGGACAGGCCACTCAAGAGACCCAGTACTTC. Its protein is CASSLGQATQETQYF.

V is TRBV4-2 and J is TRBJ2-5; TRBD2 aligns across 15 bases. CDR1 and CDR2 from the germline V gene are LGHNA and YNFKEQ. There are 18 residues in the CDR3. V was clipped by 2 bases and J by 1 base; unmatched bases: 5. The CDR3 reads CASSQNPGLAGGQETQYF. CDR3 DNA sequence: TGTGCCAGCAGCCAAAACCCGGGACTAGCGGGGGGCCAAGAGACCCAGTACTTC.

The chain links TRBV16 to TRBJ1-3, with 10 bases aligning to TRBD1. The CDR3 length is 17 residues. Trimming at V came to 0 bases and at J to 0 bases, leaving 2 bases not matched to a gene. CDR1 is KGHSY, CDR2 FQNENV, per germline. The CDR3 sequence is CASSQSTGGHSGNTIYF. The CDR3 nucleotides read TGTGCCAGCAGCCAATCGACAGGGGGCCACTCTGGAAACACCATATATTTT.

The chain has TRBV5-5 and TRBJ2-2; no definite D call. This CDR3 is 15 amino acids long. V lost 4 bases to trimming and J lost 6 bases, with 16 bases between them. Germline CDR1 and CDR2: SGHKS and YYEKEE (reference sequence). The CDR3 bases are TGTGCCAGCAGCCCTATCCCATGGGGTCCCGGGGAGCTGTTTTTT. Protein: CASSPIPWGPGELFF.